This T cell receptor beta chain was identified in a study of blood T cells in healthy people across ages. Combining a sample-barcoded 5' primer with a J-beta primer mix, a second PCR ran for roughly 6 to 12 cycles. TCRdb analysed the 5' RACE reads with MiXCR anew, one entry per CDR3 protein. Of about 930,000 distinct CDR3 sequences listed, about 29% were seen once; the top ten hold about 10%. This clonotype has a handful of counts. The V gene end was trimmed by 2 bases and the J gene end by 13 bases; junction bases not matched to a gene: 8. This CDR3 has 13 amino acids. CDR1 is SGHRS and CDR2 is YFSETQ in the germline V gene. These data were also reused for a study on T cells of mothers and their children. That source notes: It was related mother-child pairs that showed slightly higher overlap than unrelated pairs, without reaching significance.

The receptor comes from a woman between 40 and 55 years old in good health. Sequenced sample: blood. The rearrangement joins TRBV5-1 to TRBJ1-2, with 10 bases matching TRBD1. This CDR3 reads CASSFRDRGVSTF. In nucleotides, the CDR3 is TGCGCCAGCAGCTTCCGGGACAGGGGTGTCTCCACCTTC.